Below are 13 T cell receptor beta chains sequenced from a single sample in a study of neoadjuvant nivolumab and ipilimumab in lung cancer. TCRdb's table, derived via immunoSEQ multiplex PCR, lists solely in-frame clones and lacks some. The sample records about 33,000 clones, roughly 90% being singletons. The source was peripheral blood, collected after neoadjuvant nivolumab, alone or with ipilimumab, at or shortly before surgery. All receptors come from an adult with non-small cell lung cancer.

The table lists this clone with a few counts. This chain links TRBV11-2 with TRBJ2-7; 8 nucleotides match TRBD2. V lost 6 bases to trimming and J lost 1 base; unmatched junction nucleotides: 11. Germline V lookup: CDR1 SGHAT, CDR2 FQNNGV. The CDR3 is 16 amino acids. DNA of the CDR3: TGTGCCAGCAGGCACCATACTAGCGGAGGTTCCTACGAGCAGTACTTC. Protein product: CASRHHTSGGSYEQYF. Based on the CDR3 plus reference TRBV11-2 and TRBJ2-7, the full variable domain is EAGVAQSPRYKIIEKRQSVAFWCNPISGHATLYWYQQILGQGPKLLIQFQNNGVVDDSQLPKDRFSAERLKGVDSTLKIQPAKLEDSAVYLCASRHHTSGGSYEQYFGPGTRLTVT.

The chain has TRBV5-5 and TRBJ1-5; weak D call: TRBD1 (5 bases). Trimming removed 4 bases at V and 6 bases at J, with 14 bases between. There are 14 residues in the CDR3. Germline-derived CDR1 and CDR2 are SGHKS and YYEKEE (reference sequence). The CDR3 coding sequence is TGTGCCAGCAGCCTCAGACAGTCCTCTCAGCCCCAGCATTTT. This sequence encodes CASSLRQSSQPQHF.

The rearrangement links TRBV7-8 to TRBJ2-2, with 11 positions matching TRBD1. This CDR3 comprises 15 residues. CDR1 and CDR2 from the germline V gene are SGHVS and FQNEAQ. The V segment lost 2 bases and the J segment 7 bases; nucleotides outside the gene matches: 3. The DNA for the CDR3 is TGTGCCAGCAGCTTACGGACAGGGGGCTTCGGGGAGCTGTTTTTT. Amino acid sequence: CASSLRTGGFGELFF.

V usage is TRBV10-3 and J usage is TRBJ2-7; D might be TRBD2 (7 bases). V lost 4 bases to trimming and J lost 5 bases, with 18 bases between them. Germline loops: CDR1 ENHRY, CDR2 SYGVKD. This CDR3 has 15 amino acids. CDR3 amino acids: CAISGGRGGGNEQYF. CDR3 bases: TGTGCCATCAGTGGAGGAAGGGGGGGCGGGAACGAGCAGTACTTC.

This clone came up once. The V and J genes are TRBV15 and TRBJ2-1, with 12 bases matching TRBD1. CDR1 and CDR2 (germline): LNHNV, YYDKDF (reference sequence). With V trimmed by 5 bases and J by 10 bases, 9 bases remained unmatched. This CDR3 is 15 amino acids long. The chain's CDR3 is CATSGPGQGAREQFF. DNA for the CDR3: TGTGCCACCAGCGGACCGGGACAGGGGGCTCGAGAGCAGTTCTTC.

The V call is TRBV5-1, the J call TRBJ2-7; no reliable D call. Trimming removed 3 bases from V and 3 bases from J, with 13 bases in between. The CDR3 length is 14 residues. Looked up from germline, CDR1 is SGHRS and CDR2 is YFSETQ. CDR3 in DNA: TGCGCCAGCAGCTCATCCGCCGGTAGCTACGAGCAGTACTTC. This gives the protein CASSSSAGSYEQYF.

The chain carries TRBV2 and TRBJ2-2; D is perhaps TRBD2 (6 bases). CDR1 is SNHLY, CDR2 FYNNEI, per germline. V shed 6 bases and J shed 0 bases, with 11 bases lying between them. There are 15 residues in the CDR3. The CDR3 DNA is TGTGCCAGCAGGGAGGGACTTTCGAACACCGGGGAGCTGTTTTTT. This gives the protein CASREGLSNTGELFF.

This rearrangement joins TRBV6-6 to TRBJ1-5; D is ambiguous. V was cut by 4 bases and J by 1 base, with 8 bases left in between. This CDR3 spans 14 amino acids. Germline-derived CDR1 and CDR2 are MNHNY and SVGAGI (reference sequence). Here the CDR3 reads CASSSLGSNQPQHF. The CDR3 nucleotides read TGTGCCAGCAGTTCACTAGGAAGCAATCAGCCCCAGCATTTT.

The V call is TRBV12-2, the J call TRBJ2-5; the table's D gene call, TRBD2, was not cross checked with the DNA. TRBV12-2 is termed a pseudogene. The CDR3 loop spans 17 amino acids. For the CDR3, the DNA is TGTGCAAGTCGCTTAGCCCTACTAGCGGAGCATCAAGAGACCCAGTACTTC. This translates into CASRLALLAEHQETQYF.

This chain joins TRBV5-4 and TRBJ2-5; D uncertain. The CDR3 has 13 amino acids. Trimming pared 5 bases from V and 3 bases from J, leaving 11 bases between. Germline CDR1 SGHNT, CDR2 YYREEE (reference sequence). This chain's CDR3 is CASSDPAKETQYF. The CDR3 nucleotides are TGTGCCAGCAGTGACCCAGCTAAAGAGACCCAGTACTTC.

This chain uses TRBV7-8 with TRBJ2-7; D is perhaps TRBD2 (6 bases). V was shortened by 7 bases and J by 7 bases, with 17 bases between the two germline ends. The CDR3 runs to 13 residues. CDR1 is SGHVS, CDR2 FQNEAQ, per germline. CDR3 sequence: CASKMPGRGEQYF. The DNA for the CDR3 is TGTGCCAGCAAGATGCCAGGGCGGGGAGAGCAGTACTTC.

This sequence joins TRBV18 and TRBJ2-2; D unclear. Germline CDR1 and CDR2: KGHSH and LQKENI. This CDR3 is built from 16 residues. The V end was cut by 4 bases, the J end by 7 bases, with 19 bases between. CDR3 in amino acids: CASSLERGRLDGELFF. DNA for the CDR3: TGTGCCAGCTCACTCGAGCGAGGCAGGTTGGACGGGGAGCTGTTTTTT.

V usage is TRBV6-5 and J usage is TRBJ2-2; D is unclear. The length of the CDR3 is 14 residues. The germline gives CDR1 MNHEY, CDR2 SVGAGI. V was clipped by 6 bases and J by 4 bases, with 12 bases between them. CDR3 loop: CASSPSFATGELFF. In DNA form, the CDR3 reads TGTGCCAGCAGCCCAAGTTTCGCCACCGGGGAGCTGTTTTTT.